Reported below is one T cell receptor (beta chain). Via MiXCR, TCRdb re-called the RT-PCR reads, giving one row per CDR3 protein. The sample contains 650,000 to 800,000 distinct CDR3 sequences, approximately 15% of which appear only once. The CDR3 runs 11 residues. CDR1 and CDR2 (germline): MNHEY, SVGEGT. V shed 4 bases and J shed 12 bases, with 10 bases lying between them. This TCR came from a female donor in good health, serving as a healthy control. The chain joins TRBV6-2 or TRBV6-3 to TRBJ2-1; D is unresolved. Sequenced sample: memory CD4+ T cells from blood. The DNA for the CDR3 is TGTGCCAGCAGTTGGTCGACGGCGCAGTTCTTC. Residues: CASSWSTAQFF.